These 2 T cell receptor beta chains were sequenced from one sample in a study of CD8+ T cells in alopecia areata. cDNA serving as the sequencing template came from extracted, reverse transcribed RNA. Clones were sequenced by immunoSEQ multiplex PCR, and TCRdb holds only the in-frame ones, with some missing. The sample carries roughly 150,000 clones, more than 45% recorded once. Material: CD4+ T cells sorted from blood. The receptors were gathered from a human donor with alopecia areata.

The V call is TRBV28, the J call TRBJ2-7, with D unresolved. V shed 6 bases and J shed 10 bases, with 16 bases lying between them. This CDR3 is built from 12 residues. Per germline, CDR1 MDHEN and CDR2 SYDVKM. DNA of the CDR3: TGTGCCAGCAGCCCCGACTTCCTCCGACAGTACTTC. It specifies CASSPDFLRQYF.

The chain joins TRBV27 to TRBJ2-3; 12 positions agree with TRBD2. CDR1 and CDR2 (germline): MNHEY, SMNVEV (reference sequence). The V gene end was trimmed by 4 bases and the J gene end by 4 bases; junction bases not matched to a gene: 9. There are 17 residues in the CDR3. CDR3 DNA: TGTGCCAGCAGTTCTCCCCGACTAGCGGGAGTGGCAGATACGCAGTATTTT. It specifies CASSSPRLAGVADTQYF.